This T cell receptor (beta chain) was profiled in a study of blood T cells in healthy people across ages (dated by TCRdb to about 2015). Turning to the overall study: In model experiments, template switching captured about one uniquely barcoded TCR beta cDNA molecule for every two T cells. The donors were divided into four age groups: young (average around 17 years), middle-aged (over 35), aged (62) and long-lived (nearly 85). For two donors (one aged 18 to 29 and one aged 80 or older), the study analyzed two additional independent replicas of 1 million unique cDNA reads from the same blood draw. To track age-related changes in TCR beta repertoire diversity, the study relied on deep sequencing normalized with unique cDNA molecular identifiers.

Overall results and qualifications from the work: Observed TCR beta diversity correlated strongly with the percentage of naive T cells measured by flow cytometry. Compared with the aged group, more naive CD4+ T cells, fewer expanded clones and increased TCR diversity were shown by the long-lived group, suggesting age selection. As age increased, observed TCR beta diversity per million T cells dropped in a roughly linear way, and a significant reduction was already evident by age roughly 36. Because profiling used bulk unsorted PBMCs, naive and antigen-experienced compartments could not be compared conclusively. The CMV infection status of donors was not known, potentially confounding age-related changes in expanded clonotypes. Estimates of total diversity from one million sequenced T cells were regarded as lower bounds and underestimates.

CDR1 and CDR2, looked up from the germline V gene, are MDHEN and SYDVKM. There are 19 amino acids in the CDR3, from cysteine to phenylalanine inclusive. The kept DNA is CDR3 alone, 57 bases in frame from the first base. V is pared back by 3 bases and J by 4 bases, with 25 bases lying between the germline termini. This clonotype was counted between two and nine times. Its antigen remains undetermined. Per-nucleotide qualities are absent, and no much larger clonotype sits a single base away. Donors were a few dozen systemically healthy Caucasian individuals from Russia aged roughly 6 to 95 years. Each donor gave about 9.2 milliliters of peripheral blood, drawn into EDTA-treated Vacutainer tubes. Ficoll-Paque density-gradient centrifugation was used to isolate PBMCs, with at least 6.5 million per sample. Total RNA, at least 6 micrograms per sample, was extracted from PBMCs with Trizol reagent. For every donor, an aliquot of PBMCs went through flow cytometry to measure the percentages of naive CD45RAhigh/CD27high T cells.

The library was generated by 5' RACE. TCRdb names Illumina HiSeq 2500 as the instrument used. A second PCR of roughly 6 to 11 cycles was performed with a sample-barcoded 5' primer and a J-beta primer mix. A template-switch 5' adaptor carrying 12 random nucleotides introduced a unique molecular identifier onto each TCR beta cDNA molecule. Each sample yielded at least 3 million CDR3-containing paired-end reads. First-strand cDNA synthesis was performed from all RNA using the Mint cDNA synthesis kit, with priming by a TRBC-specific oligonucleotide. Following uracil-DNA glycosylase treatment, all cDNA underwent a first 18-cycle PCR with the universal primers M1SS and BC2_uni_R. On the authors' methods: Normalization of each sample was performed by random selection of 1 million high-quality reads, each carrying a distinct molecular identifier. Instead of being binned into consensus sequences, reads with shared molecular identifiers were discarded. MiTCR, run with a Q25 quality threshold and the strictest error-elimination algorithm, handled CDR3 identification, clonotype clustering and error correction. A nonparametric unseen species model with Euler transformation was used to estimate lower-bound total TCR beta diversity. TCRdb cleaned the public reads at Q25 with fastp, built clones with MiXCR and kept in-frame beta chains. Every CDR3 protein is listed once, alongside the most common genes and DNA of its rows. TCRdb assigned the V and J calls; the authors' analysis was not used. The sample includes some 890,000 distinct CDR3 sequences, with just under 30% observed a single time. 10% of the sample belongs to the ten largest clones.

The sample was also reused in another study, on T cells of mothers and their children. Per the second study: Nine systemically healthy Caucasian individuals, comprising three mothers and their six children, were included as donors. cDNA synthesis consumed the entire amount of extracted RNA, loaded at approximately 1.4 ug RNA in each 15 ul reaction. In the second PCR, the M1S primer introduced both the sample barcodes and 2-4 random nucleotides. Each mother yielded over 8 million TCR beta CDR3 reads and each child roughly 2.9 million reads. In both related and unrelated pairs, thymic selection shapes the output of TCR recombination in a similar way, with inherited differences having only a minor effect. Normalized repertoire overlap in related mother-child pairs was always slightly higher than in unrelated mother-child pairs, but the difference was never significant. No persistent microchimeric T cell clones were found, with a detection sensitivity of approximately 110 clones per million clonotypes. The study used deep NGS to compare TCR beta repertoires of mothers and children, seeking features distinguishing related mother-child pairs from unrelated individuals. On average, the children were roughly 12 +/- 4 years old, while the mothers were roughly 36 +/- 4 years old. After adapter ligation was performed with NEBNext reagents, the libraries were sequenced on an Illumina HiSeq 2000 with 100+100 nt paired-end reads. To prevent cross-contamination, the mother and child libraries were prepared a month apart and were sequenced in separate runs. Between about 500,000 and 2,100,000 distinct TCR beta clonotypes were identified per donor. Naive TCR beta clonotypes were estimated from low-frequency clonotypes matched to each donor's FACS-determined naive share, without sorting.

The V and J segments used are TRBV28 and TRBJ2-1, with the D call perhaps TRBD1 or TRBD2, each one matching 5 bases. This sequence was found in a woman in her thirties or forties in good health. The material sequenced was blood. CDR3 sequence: CASSFYFMLGETTYNEQFF. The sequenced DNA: TGTGCCAGCAGTTTTTACTTTATGTTGGGGGAAACGACATACAATGAGCAGTTCTTC. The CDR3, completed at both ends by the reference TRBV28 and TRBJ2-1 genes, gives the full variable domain DVKVTQSSRYLVKRTGEKVFLECVQDMDHENMFWYRQDPGLGLRLIYFSYDVKMKEKGDIPEGYSVSREKKERFSLILESASTNQTSMYLCASSFYFMLGETTYNEQFFGPGTRLTVL.